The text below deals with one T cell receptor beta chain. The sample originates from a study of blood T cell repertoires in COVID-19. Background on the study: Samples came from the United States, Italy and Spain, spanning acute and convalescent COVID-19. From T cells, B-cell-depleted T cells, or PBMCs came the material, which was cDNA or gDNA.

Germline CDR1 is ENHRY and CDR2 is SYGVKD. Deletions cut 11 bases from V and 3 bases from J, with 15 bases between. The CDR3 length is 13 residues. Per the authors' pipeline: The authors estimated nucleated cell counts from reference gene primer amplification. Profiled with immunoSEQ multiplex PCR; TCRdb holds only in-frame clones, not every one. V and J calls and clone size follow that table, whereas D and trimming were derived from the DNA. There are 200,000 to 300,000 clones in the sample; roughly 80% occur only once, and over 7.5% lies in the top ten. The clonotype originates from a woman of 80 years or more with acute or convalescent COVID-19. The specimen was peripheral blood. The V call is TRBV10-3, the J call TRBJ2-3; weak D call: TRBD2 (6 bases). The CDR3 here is CAFAGTGTDTQYF. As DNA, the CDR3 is TGTGCCTTCGCCGGGACTGGAACAGATACGCAGTATTTT.